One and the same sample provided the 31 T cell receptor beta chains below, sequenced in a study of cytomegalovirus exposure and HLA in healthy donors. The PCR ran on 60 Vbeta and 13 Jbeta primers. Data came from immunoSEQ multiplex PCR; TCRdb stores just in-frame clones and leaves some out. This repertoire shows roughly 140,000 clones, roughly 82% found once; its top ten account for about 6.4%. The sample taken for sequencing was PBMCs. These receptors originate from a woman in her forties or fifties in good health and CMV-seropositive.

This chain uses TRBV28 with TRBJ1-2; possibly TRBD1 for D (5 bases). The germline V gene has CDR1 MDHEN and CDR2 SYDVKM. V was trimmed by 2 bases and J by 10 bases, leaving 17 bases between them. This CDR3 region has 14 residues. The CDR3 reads CASSLAGQRLPYTF. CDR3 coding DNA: TGTGCCAGCAGTTTAGCCGGACAACGTTTACCCTACACCTTC.

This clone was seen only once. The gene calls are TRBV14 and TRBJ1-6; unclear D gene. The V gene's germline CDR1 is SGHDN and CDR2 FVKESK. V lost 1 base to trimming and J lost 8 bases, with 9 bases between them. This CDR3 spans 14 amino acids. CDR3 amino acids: CASSQAGSYSPLHF. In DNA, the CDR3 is TGTGCCAGCAGCCAAGCGGGATCTTATTCACCCCTCCACTTT.

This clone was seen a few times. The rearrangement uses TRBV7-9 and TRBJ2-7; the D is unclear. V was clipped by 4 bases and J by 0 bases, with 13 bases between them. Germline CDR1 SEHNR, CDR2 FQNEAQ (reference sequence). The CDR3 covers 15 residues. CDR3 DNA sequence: TGTGCCAGCAGCTCAACCTACCAAGACTCCTACGAGCAGTACTTC. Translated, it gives CASSSTYQDSYEQYF.

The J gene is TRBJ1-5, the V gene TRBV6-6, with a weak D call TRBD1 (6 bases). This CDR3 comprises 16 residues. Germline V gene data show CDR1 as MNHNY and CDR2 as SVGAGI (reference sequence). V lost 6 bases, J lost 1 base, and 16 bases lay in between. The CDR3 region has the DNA TGTGCCAGCAGGCACCTCCAGGGGATGAGCAATCAGCCCCAGCATTTT. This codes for CASRHLQGMSNQPQHF.

CDR3 sequence (DNA): TGCGCCAGCAGACCCGGGACAGGGAATCCTAGTGGCTACACCTTC. Amino acid sequence: CASRPGTGNPSGYTF. V and J are TRBV10-2 and TRBJ1-2; 9 positions match TRBD1. Germline V gives CDR1 WSHSY, CDR2 SAAADI. V shed 6 bases and J 7 bases; nucleotides not matched to a gene: 12. CDR3 length: 15 amino acids.

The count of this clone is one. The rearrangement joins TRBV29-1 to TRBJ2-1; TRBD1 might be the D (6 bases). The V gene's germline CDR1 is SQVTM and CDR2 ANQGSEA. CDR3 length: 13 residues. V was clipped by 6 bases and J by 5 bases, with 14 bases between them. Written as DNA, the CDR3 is TGCAGCGTGGGACACTCGGGACACAATGAGCAGTTCTTC. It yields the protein CSVGHSGHNEQFF.

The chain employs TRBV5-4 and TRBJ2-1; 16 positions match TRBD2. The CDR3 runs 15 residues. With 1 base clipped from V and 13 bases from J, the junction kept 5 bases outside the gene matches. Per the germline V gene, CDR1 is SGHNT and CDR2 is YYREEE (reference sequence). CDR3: CASSLFGTSGGAQFF. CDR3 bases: TGTGCCAGCAGCTTGTTCGGGACTAGCGGGGGGGCTCAGTTCTTC.

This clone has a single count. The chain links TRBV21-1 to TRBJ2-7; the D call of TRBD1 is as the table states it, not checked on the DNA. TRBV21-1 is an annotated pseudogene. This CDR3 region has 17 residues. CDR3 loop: CASSKEGSEGVSYEQYF. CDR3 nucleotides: TGTGCCAGCAGCAAAGAAGGGTCAGAAGGGGTCTCCTACGAGCAGTACTTC.

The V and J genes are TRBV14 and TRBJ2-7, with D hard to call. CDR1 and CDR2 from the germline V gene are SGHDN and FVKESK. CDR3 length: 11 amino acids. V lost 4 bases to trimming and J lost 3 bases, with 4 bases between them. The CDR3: CASSRHYEQYF. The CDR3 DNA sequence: TGTGCCAGCAGCCGACACTACGAGCAGTACTTC. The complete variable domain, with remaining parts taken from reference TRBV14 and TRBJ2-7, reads EAGVTQFPSHSVIEKGQTVTLRCDPISGHDNLYWYRRVMGKEIKFLLHFVKESKQDESGMPNNRFLAERTGGTYSTLKVQPAELEDSGVYFCASSRHYEQYFGPGTRLTVT.

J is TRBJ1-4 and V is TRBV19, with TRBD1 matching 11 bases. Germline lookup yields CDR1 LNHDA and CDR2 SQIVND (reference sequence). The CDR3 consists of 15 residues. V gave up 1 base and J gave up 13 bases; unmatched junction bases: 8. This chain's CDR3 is CASSIGTGGSRGLFF. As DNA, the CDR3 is TGTGCCAGTAGTATAGGGACAGGGGGCAGTCGGGGACTGTTTTTT. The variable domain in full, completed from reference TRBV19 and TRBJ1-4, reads DGGITQSPKYLFRKEGQNVTLSCEQNLNHDAMYWYRQDPGQGLRLIYYSQIVNDFQKGDIAEGYSVSREKKESFPLTVTSAQKNPTAFYLCASSIGTGGSRGLFFGSGTQLSVL.

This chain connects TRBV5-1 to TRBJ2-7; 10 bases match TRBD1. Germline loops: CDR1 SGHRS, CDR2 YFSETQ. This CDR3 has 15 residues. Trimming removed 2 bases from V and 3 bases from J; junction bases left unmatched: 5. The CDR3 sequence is CASSLTGTGDYEQYF. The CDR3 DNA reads TGCGCCAGCAGCTTAACCGGGACAGGGGACTACGAGCAGTACTTC.

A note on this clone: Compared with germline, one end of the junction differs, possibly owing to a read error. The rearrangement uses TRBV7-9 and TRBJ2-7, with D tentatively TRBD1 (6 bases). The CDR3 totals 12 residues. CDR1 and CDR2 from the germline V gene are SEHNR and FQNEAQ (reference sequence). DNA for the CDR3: TGTTCCAGCAACAAACAGGGAGACGAGCAGTACTTC. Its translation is CSSNKQGDEQYF.

Here the CDR3 reads CASSPRGGTEAFF. CDR3 bases: TGTGCCAGCAGTCCACGAGGAGGCACTGAAGCTTTCTTT. The chain employs TRBV6-1 and TRBJ1-1; no reliable D call. The germline V gene has CDR1 MNHNS and CDR2 SASEGT. There are 13 residues in the CDR3. Trimming removed 5 bases from V and 4 bases from J, with 11 bases in between.

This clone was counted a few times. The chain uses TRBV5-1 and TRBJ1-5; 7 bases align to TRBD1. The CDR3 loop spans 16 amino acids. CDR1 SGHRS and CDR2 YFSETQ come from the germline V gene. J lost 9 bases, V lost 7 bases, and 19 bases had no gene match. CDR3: CASGGDREPRTGPQHF. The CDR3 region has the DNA TGCGCCAGCGGAGGAGACAGGGAGCCCCGGACTGGGCCCCAGCATTTT.

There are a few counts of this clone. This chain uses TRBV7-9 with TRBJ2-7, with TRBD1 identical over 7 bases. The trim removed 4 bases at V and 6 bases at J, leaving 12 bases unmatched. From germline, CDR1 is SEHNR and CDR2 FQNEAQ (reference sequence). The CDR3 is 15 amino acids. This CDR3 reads CASSSGRQGWGEQYF. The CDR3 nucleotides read TGTGCCAGCAGCTCCGGCCGACAGGGATGGGGCGAGCAGTACTTC. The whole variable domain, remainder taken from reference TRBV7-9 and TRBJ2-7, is DTGVSQNPRHKITKRGQNVTFRCDPISEHNRLYWYRQTLGQGPEFLTYFQNEAQLEKSRLLSDRFSAERPKGSFSTLEIQRTEQGDSAMYLCASSSGRQGWGEQYFGPGTRLTVT.

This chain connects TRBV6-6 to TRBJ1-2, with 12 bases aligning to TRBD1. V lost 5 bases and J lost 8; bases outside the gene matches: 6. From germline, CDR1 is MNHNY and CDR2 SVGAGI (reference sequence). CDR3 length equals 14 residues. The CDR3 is CASSRDRGRGGYTF. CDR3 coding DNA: TGTGCCAGCAGTCGGGACAGGGGGCGGGGGGGCTACACCTTC.

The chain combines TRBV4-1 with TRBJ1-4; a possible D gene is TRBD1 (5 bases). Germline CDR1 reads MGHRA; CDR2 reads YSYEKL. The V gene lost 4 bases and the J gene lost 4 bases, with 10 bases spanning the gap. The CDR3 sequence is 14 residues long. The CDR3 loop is CASSPLQVNEKLFF. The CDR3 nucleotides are TGCGCCAGCAGCCCCCTACAGGTTAATGAAAAACTGTTTTTT.

This CDR3 is CASSEPRGSEQYF. Here the CDR3 DNA reads TGTGCCAGCAGCGAACCTCGGGGGTCCGAGCAGTACTTC. This sequence joins TRBV11-2 and TRBJ2-7, with a possible D match to TRBD2 (6 bases). Between the trimmed V and J ends, which lost 5 bases and 6 bases, there was a span of 14 bases. Looked up from germline, CDR1 is SGHAT and CDR2 is FQNNGV. The CDR3 consists of 13 residues.

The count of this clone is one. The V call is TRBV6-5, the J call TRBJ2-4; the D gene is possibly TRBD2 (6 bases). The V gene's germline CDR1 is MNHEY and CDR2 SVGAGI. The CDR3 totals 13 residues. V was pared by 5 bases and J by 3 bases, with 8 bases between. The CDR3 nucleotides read TGTGCCAGCAGTCCCGGGGGCAAAAACATTCAGTACTTC. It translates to CASSPGGKNIQYF.

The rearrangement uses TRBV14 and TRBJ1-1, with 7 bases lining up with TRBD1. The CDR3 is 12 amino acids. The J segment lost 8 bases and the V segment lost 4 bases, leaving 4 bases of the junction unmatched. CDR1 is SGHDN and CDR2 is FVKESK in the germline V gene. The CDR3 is CASSRQGREAFF. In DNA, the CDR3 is TGTGCCAGCAGCCGACAGGGACGGGAAGCTTTCTTT.

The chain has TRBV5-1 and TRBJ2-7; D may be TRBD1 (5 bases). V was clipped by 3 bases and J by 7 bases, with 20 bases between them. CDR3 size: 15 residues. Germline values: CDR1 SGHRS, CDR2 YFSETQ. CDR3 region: CASSSRQPPSQEQYF. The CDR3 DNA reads TGCGCCAGCAGCTCCCGACAGCCCCCATCCCAAGAGCAGTACTTC.

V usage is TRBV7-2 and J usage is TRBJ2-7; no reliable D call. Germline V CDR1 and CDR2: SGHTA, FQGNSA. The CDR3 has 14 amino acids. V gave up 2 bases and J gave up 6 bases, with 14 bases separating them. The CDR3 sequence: CASSLNYRSAEQYF. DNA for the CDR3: TGTGCCAGCAGCTTAAACTACCGTTCCGCCGAGCAGTACTTC.

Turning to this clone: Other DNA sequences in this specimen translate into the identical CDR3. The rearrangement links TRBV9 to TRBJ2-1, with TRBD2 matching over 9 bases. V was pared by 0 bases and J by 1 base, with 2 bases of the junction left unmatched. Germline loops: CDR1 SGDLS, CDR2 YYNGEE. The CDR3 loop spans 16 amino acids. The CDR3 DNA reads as TGTGCCAGCAGCGTAGGCAGCGGGGGGTCCTACAATGAGCAGTTCTTC. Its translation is CASSVGSGGSYNEQFF.

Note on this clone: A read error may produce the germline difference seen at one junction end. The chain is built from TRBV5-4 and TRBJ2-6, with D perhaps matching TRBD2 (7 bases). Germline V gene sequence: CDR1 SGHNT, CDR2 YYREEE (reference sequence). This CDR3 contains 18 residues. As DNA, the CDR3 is TGTGCCAGCAGCGGGGGGGGACAACGGTCCTCTGGGACCAACGTCCTGACTTTC. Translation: CASSGGGQRSSGTNVLTF.

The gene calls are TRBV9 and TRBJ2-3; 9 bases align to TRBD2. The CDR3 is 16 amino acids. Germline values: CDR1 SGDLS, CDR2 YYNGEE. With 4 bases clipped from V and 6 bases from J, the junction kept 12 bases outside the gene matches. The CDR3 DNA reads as TGTGCCAGCAGCCCACGGGTTAGCGGGGGCCTGGATACGCAGTATTTT. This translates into CASSPRVSGGLDTQYF.

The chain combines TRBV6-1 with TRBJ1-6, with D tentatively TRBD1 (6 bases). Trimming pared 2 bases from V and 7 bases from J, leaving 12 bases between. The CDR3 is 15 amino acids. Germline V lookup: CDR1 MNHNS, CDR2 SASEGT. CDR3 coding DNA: TGTGCCAGCAGTGAAAGGCAGGGGCAGAATTCACCCCTCCACTTT. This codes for CASSERQGQNSPLHF.

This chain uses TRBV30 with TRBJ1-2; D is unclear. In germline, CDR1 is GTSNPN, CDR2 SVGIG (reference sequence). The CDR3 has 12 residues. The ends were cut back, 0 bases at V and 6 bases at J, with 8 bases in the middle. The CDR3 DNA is TGTGCCTGGAGTGTTGACGGGGATGGCTACACCTTC. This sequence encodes CAWSVDGDGYTF.

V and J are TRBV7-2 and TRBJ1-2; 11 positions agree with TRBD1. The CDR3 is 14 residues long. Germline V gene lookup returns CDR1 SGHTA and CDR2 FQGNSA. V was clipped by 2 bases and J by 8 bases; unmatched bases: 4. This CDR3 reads CASSLTDRGRGYTF. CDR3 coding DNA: TGTGCCAGCAGCTTAACGGACAGGGGGCGAGGCTACACCTTC.

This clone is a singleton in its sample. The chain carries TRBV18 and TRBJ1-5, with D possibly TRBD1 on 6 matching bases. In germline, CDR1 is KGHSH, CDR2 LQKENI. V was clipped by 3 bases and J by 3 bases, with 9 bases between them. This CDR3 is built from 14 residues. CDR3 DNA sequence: TGTGCCAGCTCACCTAACAGGGACAATCAGCCCCAGCATTTT. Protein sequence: CASSPNRDNQPQHF.

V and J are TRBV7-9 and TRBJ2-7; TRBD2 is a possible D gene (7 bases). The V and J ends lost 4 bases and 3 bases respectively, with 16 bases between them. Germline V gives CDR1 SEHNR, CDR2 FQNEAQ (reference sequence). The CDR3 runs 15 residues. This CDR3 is CASSSGGPGDYEQYF. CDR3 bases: TGTGCCAGCAGCTCCGGGGGGCCGGGGGACTACGAGCAGTACTTC.

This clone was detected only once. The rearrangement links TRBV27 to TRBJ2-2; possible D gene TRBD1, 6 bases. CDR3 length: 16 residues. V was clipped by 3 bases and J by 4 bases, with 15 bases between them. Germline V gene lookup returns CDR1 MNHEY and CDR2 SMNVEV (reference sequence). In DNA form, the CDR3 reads TGTGCCAGCAGTTTTTCCGACAGGCCGGGCACCGGGGAGCTGTTTTTT. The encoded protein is CASSFSDRPGTGELFF.